The present TCR beta chain was sequenced within a study of blood T cell repertoires in COVID-19. Study-wide context: The cDNA or gDNA used as material had been derived from T cells, B-cell-depleted T cells, or PBMCs.

Study processing details: Quantification of nucleated cells was approximated via reference gene primer amplification. Assay: immunoSEQ multiplex PCR; the TCRdb copy retains only in-frame clones and omits some. V and J calls and clone size follow that table, whereas D and trimming were derived from the DNA. There are 350,000 to 500,000 clones in the sample; approximately 90% occur only once, and 0.8% to 0.85% lies in the top ten. V shed 4 bases and J 2 bases; nucleotides not matched to a gene: 1. The length of the CDR3 is 16 residues. CDR1 and CDR2 (germline): LGHDT, YNNKEL (reference sequence). Specimen: peripheral blood. The source is a man between 18 and 29 years old with COVID-19, enrolled during active disease. The V gene is TRBV3-1 (or the pseudogene TRBV3-2), the J gene TRBJ2-2; 13 bases are a match to TRBD2. CDR3 in amino acids: CASSRTSGGNTGELFF. DNA for the CDR3: TGTGCCAGCAGCCGGACTAGCGGGGGAAACACCGGGGAGCTGTTTTTT.